This TCR beta chain was retrieved from a study of fetal regulatory T cell absence and autoimmunity (TCRdb year 2017). Study-level background: Exocrine pancreas autoimmunity was seen in the IPEX patients without clinical diabetes. What the study reported, not specific to this receptor: The oligoclonal enrichment was interpreted as support for antigen-driven autoimmunity occurring in the pancreas before birth in IPEX syndrome. Cord blood and pancreas had broadly similar TRB gene family usage, which resembled published neonatal and adult repertoires. Compared with cord blood, the pancreas TCR compartment showed significant oligoclonal enrichment, and some top clones were enriched more than 85-fold.

The DNeasy Blood and Tissue Kit was used to extract about 1.7-3 ug of genomic DNA from umbilical cord blood or frozen pancreas. The sample holds a few counts of this clone. Its antigen is not yet known. Per-nucleotide qualities are absent, and no much larger clonotype sits a single base away. On the immunoSEQ human TCRbeta survey platform, TCRbeta CDR3 regions were amplified and barcoded with a two-step multiplex PCR. Illumina instruments were used to sequence the libraries, and IgH from the same samples was sequenced in parallel. The study's own analysis went as follows. Raw reads were filtered against IMGT V, D, J definitions and binned by a nearest-neighbor algorithm to remove PCR and sequencing errors. Clones were defined as identical nucleotide sequences, and differential abundance between tissues was assessed by per-clone Fisher exact tests with a pFDR threshold of p<0.01. A minimum inclusion filter of 10 in either sample excluded clones with frequencies too low for statistical inference. The immunoSEQ Analyzer was used for pairwise clonal comparisons, while IMGT tools were used to assess gene family usage. TCRdb obtained this table from immuneACCESS and retained in-frame rearrangements with V and J assigned. These tables miss some clones; where compared with another copy, unresolved V genes account for less than half of the shortfall, and the remainder is unexplained. V and J calls plus clone size are reproduced from that table; the DNA served to infer D and trimming. The sample includes about 50,000 clones, with around 85% observed a single time. In total, the top ten clones hold 0.41% of the sample.

The material sequenced was cord blood. The sequence derives from a newborn boy with IPEX syndrome.

CDR3 region: CAWSGQTNQPQHF. At the DNA level, the sequence is TGTGCCTGGAGTGGACAGACCAATCAGCCCCAGCATTTT. The chain is encoded by TRBV30 joined to TRBJ1-5, with a weak D call of TRBD1 (5 bases match). V is clipped by 1 base and J by 3 bases, and the sequence between their germline boundaries is 7 bases long. CDR1 GTSNPN and CDR2 SVGIG are derived from the germline V gene (reference sequence). The CDR3 covers 13 residues, taking in both the cysteine and the phenylalanine. The DNA shown is the 39-base CDR3, in frame from base 1.